The 32 T cell receptor beta chains below all came from one sample that was sequenced in a study of CD8+CD57+ T cells in acquired aplastic anemia. Genomic DNA was employed as the template in profiling TCR beta VDJ and CDR3. MiXCR, run by TCRdb on the reads, gives a single entry per CDR3 protein. The sample holds roughly 250,000 distinct CDR3 sequences, 65% to 90% seen once. CD8+CD57+ cell expansion, shown by flow cytometry, had occurred in the patients selected for sequencing. The sample consisted of sorted CD4+, CD8+, or CD8+CD57+ T cells (not recorded which) from PBMCs. The receptors were sampled from a human donor with aplastic anemia.

The rearrangement links TRBV6-1 to TRBJ2-3, with no clear D. The length of the CDR3 is 12 residues. In germline, CDR1 is MNHNS, CDR2 SASEGT. V was clipped by 6 bases and J by 6 bases, with 10 bases between them. The CDR3 coding sequence is TGTGCCAGCAGCGACCCTAAGGATACGCAGTATTTT. It translates to CASSDPKDTQYF.

The genes are TRBV10-2 and TRBJ1-6; D is possibly TRBD1 (5 bases). Germline lookup yields CDR1 WSHSY and CDR2 SAAADI. Trimming cost V 0 bases and J 6 bases, with 12 bases left between them. This CDR3 spans 16 amino acids. Here the CDR3 DNA reads TGCGCCAGCAGTGAGTCGTCTTCAGGGACTAATTCACCCCTCCACTTT. This sequence encodes CASSESSSGTNSPLHF.

This clonotype was seen only a few times. The chain links TRBV11-3 to TRBJ2-1; 8 bases match TRBD1. V was clipped by 0 bases and J by 8 bases; unmatched bases: 9. Per germline, CDR1 SGHNT and CDR2 YENEEA. The CDR3 spans 16 residues. The CDR3 reads CASSLEITGGSDEQFF. In DNA, the CDR3 is TGTGCCAGCAGCTTAGAAATAACAGGGGGGAGCGATGAGCAGTTCTTC.

About this clonotype itself: Mismatch with germline at one junction end may stem from a read error. The V and J genes are TRBV5-1 and TRBJ2-3; the D is unclear. The CDR3 is 13 residues long. The germline gives CDR1 SGHRS, CDR2 YFSETQ. The DNA of the CDR3 is TGCGCCAGCAGCTTGGGGACCAAAGATTTGCAGTACTTT. Translating gives CASSLGTKDLQYF.

Remarks on this clonotype: One junction end disagrees with the germline gene, perhaps due to a read error. The rearrangement uses TRBV7-9 and TRBJ1-2; D remains ambiguous. From germline, CDR1 is SEHNR and CDR2 FQNEAQ (reference sequence). The length of the CDR3 is 14 residues. CDR3 residues: CASSFRTVNYGDTF. The CDR3 DNA reads as TGTGCCAGCAGTTTTCGGACGGTAAACTATGGCGACACCTTC.

In this sample, this clonotype turned up many times. The V call is TRBV20-1, the J call TRBJ1-2, with D tentatively TRBD1 (5 bases). The CDR3 consists of 13 residues. V gave up 2 bases and J gave up 3 bases, with 10 bases separating them. The V gene's germline CDR1 is DFQATT and CDR2 SNEGSKA (reference sequence). The chain's CDR3 is CSARRGTDYGYTF. DNA for the CDR3: TGCAGTGCTAGAAGGGGCACTGACTATGGCTACACCTTC.

This chain uses TRBV11-3 with TRBJ1-2; D uncertain. Germline CDR1 reads SGHNT; CDR2 reads YENEEA. The CDR3 loop spans 15 amino acids. Trimming took 0 bases from V and 2 from J, leaving 10 bases between them. CDR3 nucleotides: TGTGCCAGCAGCTTAGATCGGAGAGCAAACTATGGCTACACCTTC. Translating gives CASSLDRRANYGYTF.

Details on this clonotype: Germline and junction disagree at one end, which may indicate a read error. The chain links TRBV15 to TRBJ2-3; TRBD2 might be the D (6 bases). Per germline, CDR1 LNHNV and CDR2 YYDKDF (reference sequence). CDR3 length equals 14 residues. The CDR3 nucleotides are TGTGCCAGCAGCAGAGCGGGCGAGCCCGATACGCAGTATTTT. Its translation: CASSRAGEPDTQYF.

This chain joins TRBV5-4 and TRBJ2-5; 10 bases align to TRBD2. Trimming removed 2 bases from V and 1 base from J; junction bases left unmatched: 5. CDR3 length equals 16 residues. Germline V lookup: CDR1 SGHNT, CDR2 YYREEE (reference sequence). CDR3 nucleotide sequence: TGTGCCAGCAGCTTTACTAGCGGGGAAATCCAAGAGACCCAGTACTTC. Translating gives CASSFTSGEIQETQYF.

CDR3: CASSQGSDTRQYEQFF. The CDR3 region has the DNA TGTGCCAGCAGCCAAGGTTCCGATACGCGGCAGTATGAGCAGTTCTTC. This chain links TRBV9 with TRBJ2-1; D not certain. The CDR3 has 16 amino acids. V was clipped by 4 bases and J by 8 bases, with 22 bases between them. Germline V gene lookup returns CDR1 SGDLS and CDR2 YYNGEE.

The chain recombines TRBV24-1 with TRBJ2-2; D is unclear. V lost 9 bases, J lost 1 base, and 8 bases lay in between. From germline, CDR1 is KGHDR and CDR2 SFDVKD. This CDR3 has 13 residues. The CDR3 nucleotides read TGTGCCACCTGGGCCGGGAACACCGGGGAGCTGTTTTTT. The encoded protein is CATWAGNTGELFF.

In regard to this clonotype: As the CDR3 is not closed by the conserved phenylalanine or tryptophan, this likely results from a read error. The limits of the CDR3 on the DNA are not certain, so only TCRdb's listed CDR3 is given. V usage is TRBV7-8 and J usage is TRBJ2-7; the table's D call TRBD1 went unverified against the DNA. The CDR3 is 12 residues long, ends included. Germline CDR1 SGHVS, CDR2 FQNEAQ. The CDR3 protein is CASSLAGAPDTD.

On this clonotype itself: The germline gene is not matched at one end of the junction; a read error may be the cause. This chain joins TRBV5-4 and TRBJ2-1; 8 nucleotides agree with TRBD2. The CDR3 totals 13 residues. Per the germline V gene, CDR1 is SGHNT and CDR2 is YYREEE (reference sequence). CDR3 protein: CASSLAGAGSLSF. CDR3 DNA sequence: TGTGCCAGCAGCTTAGCGGGAGCGGGAAGTCTGTCCTTC.

This clonotype was counted once. Germline is not matched at one junction end, which may reflect a read error. The chain employs TRBV7-9 and TRBJ2-3; D possibly corresponds to TRBD1 (5 bases). Per germline, CDR1 SEHNR and CDR2 FQNEAQ (reference sequence). The CDR3 runs to 14 residues. The CDR3 DNA reads as TGTGCCAGCAGCTTAGTGGCAGGGCCCCTTATTTTTGATTTT. The encoded protein is CASSLVAGPLIFDF.

The V and J genes are TRBV2 and TRBJ2-3; 9 nucleotides agree with TRBD2. J gave up 14 bases and V 8 bases, and 14 bases lay outside the gene matches. Germline V gene lookup returns CDR1 SNHLY and CDR2 FYNNEI. This CDR3 region has 13 residues. The CDR3 spells CASGGGGAAKTYF. The CDR3 DNA follows: TGTGCCAGCGGGGGCGGGGGGGCGGCGAAGACGTATTTT. Supplemented by reference TRBV2 and TRBJ2-3, the full variable domain reads EPEVTQTPSHQVTQMGQEVILRCVPISNHLYFYWYRQILGQKVEFLVSFYNNEISEKSEIFDDQFSVERPDGSNFTLKIRSTKLEDSAMYFCASGGGGAAKTYFGPGTRLTVL.

Concerning this clonotype itself: In this CDR3 the conserved last residue, phenylalanine or tryptophan, is missing, so a read error is likely. No DNA is shown, since the ends of the CDR3 on it are uncertain; the CDR3 is the one TCRdb lists. The rearrangement uses TRBV7-9 and TRBJ2-3; the table's D call, TRBD1, was not checked against the DNA. Germline CDR1 is SEHNR and CDR2 is FQNEAQ (reference sequence). With termini counted, the CDR3 has 13 amino acids. The CDR3 loop reads CASSSGHLEAFFG.

This rearrangement joins TRBV7-8 to TRBJ1-6; D is ambiguous. CDR3 length: 16 amino acids. Germline V gene data show CDR1 as SGHVS and CDR2 as FQNEAQ. The V gene lost 5 bases and the J gene lost 12 bases, with 23 bases spanning the gap. In nucleotides, the CDR3 is TGTGCCAGCAGCCCCCACCCAGACCAGACAACCCTACCCCTCCACTTT. Translation gives CASSPHPDQTTLPLHF.

This chain uses TRBV7-9 with TRBJ2-1, with a weak D call TRBD2 (5 bases). Deletions cut 3 bases from V and 13 bases from J, with 22 bases between. This CDR3 comprises 15 residues. Germline V gene sequence: CDR1 SEHNR, CDR2 FQNEAQ (reference sequence). The CDR3 nucleotides are TGTGCCAGCAGCTTGGTACACGGGGAGCTGAATGTTCAGTTCTTC. It yields the protein CASSLVHGELNVQFF. Drawing the rest from reference TRBV7-9 and TRBJ2-1, the complete variable domain is DTGVSQNPRHKITKRGQNVTFRCDPISEHNRLYWYRQTLGQGPEFLTYFQNEAQLEKSRLLSDRFSAERPKGSFSTLEIQRTEQGDSAMYLCASSLVHGELNVQFFGPGTRLTVL.

This clonotype was observed a handful of times. At one end, the junction sequence differs from germline, possibly due to a read error. The CDR3 spells CASSGGGRAYAQYF. CDR3 DNA sequence: TGTGCCAGCAGCGGCGGGGGCCGTGCCTACGCGCAGTATTTC. The rearrangement joins TRBV7-8 to TRBJ2-7, with D tentatively TRBD2 (7 bases). Germline V gene lookup returns CDR1 SGHVS and CDR2 FQNEAQ. The CDR3 has 14 amino acids.

The V call is TRBV10-3, the J call TRBJ1-1; D call uncertain. The CDR3 is 13 amino acids. Trimming removed 0 bases from V and 11 bases from J, with 13 bases in between. In germline, CDR1 is ENHRY, CDR2 SYGVKD. For the CDR3, the DNA is TGTGCCATCAGTGAGTCCCTGGCCGGACTCGCTTTCTTT. Amino acids: CAISESLAGLAFF.

Turning to this clonotype: Sequence at one end of the junction differs from germline and may be a read error. The chain links TRBV7-9 to TRBJ2-3; 10 bases fit TRBD2. CDR1 SEHNR and CDR2 FQNEAQ come from the germline V gene (reference sequence). CDR3 size: 14 residues. The CDR3 DNA reads TGTGCCTGCAGGTTAGCGGGAGGTTCCGGTACGCAGTATTTT. Translation gives CACRLAGGSGTQYF.

The chain joins TRBV19 to TRBJ1-5; TRBD1 agrees at 8 bases. CDR3 length: 17 amino acids. Trimming cost V 2 bases and J 4 bases; bases outside gene matches: 10. CDR1 and CDR2 (germline): LNHDA, SQIVND (reference sequence). CDR3 bases: TGTGCCAGTAGTATATCCCAGGGGGCATCCCTGAATCAGCCCCAGCATTTT. Its protein is CASSISQGASLNQPQHF. The full variable domain, completed using reference TRBV19 and TRBJ1-5, is DGGITQSPKYLFRKEGQNVTLSCEQNLNHDAMYWYRQDPGQGLRLIYYSQIVNDFQKGDIAEGYSVSREKKESFPLTVTSAQKNPTAFYLCASSISQGASLNQPQHFGDGTRLSIL.

The genes are TRBV9 and TRBJ2-1; D call uncertain. The end of the DNA aligns better with TRBJ2-4, so the J call may be wrong. This CDR3 comprises 12 residues. Germline lookup yields CDR1 SGDLS and CDR2 YYNGEE. The chain's CDR3 is CASGVTGEIQYF. For the CDR3, the DNA is TGTGCCAGCGGAGTAACTGGGGAAATTCAGTACTTC.

This chain links TRBV10-1 with TRBJ1-1, with TRBD1 identical over 8 bases. CDR1 is WNHNN, CDR2 SYGVQD, per germline (reference sequence). The junction had 8 bases not matched to a gene; V was cut back by 2 bases and J by 6 bases. This CDR3 has 15 amino acids. The CDR3 DNA sequence: TGCGCCAGCAGTGAGACGACAGGGGCCGGTGCTGAAGCTTTCTTT. Protein product: CASSETTGAGAEAFF.

To note about this clonotype: At one end, the junction sequence differs from germline, possibly due to a read error. The chain recombines TRBV7-3 with TRBJ2-5; tentatively, D is TRBD2 (5 bases). The CDR3 has 14 amino acids. The germline gives CDR1 SGHTA, CDR2 FQGTGA. This CDR3 reads CATSRGWTRENTQF. The CDR3, as DNA: TGTGCCACCAGCCGAGGGTGGACCCGGGAAAACACCCAGTTC.

To note about this clonotype: The conserved final phenylalanine or tryptophan is absent from the CDR3, which likely points to a read error. The DNA is omitted, as the CDR3 cannot be located on it reliably, and the CDR3 follows TCRdb's listing. This chain joins TRBV2 and TRBJ2-5; the table's D call of TRBD1 was not tested on the DNA. A total of 14 residues make up the CDR3, ends included. Germline lookup yields CDR1 SNHLY and CDR2 FYNNEI. CDR3: CATSGGREQENFFG.

This chain uses TRBV12-3 or TRBV12-4 with TRBJ2-3; no definite D call. This CDR3 spans 14 amino acids. V was shortened by 6 bases and J by 15 bases, with 25 bases between the two germline ends. The CDR3 sequence is CASSSAVYGDTHYF. The CDR3 DNA is TGTGCCAGCAGCTCGGCGGTCTATGGCGACACCCACTATTTT.

The chain employs TRBV7-2 and TRBJ2-3, with 9 nucleotides matching TRBD1. Germline values: CDR1 SGHTA, CDR2 FQGNSA. V lost 6 bases, J lost 5 bases, and 3 bases stayed unmatched. This CDR3 region has 13 residues. CDR3: CASRLTGGDTQYF. The DNA of the CDR3 is TGTGCCAGCAGGTTGACAGGGGGAGATACGCAGTATTTT.

J is TRBJ2-7 and V is TRBV9, with a tentative D call TRBD2 (5 bases). Trimming took off 4 bases at V and 1 base at J, with 24 bases between the two ends. This CDR3 has 18 amino acids. The V gene's germline CDR1 is SGDLS and CDR2 YYNGEE. The chain's CDR3 is CASSLHAGRTDASYEQYV. CDR3 nucleotides: TGTGCCAGCAGCCTTCATGCAGGCAGGACTGACGCTTCCTACGAGCAGTACGTC.

The CDR3 loop reads CASSLKRADELFF. The CDR3 DNA follows: TGTGCCAGCAGTCTAAAGAGGGCCGATGAGCTGTTTTTT. The chain is built from TRBV2 and TRBJ2-2; D possibly corresponds to TRBD2 (5 bases). Per the germline V gene, CDR1 is SNHLY and CDR2 is FYNNEI. The V gene lost 5 bases and the J gene lost 11 bases, with 15 bases spanning the gap. The CDR3 consists of 13 residues.

V and J are TRBV9 and TRBJ2-2; unclear D gene. CDR3 length equals 15 residues. The V and J ends lost 3 bases and 15 bases respectively, with 24 bases between them. Germline V gene lookup returns CDR1 SGDLS and CDR2 YYNGEE. CDR3 sequence: CASSADNLTNTEVFF. The CDR3 DNA reads TGTGCCAGCAGCGCAGACAATCTAACGAACACTGAGGTGTTTTTT.

The chain couples TRBV15 to TRBJ2-7, with D hard to call. Germline V gives CDR1 LNHNV, CDR2 YYDKDF (reference sequence). Trimming pared 2 bases from V and 7 bases from J, leaving 15 bases between. The length of the CDR3 is 14 residues. The CDR3 bases are TGTGCCACCAGCAGATCGGGCCGGATGCGGGAGCAGTACTTC. Its translation is CATSRSGRMREQYF.